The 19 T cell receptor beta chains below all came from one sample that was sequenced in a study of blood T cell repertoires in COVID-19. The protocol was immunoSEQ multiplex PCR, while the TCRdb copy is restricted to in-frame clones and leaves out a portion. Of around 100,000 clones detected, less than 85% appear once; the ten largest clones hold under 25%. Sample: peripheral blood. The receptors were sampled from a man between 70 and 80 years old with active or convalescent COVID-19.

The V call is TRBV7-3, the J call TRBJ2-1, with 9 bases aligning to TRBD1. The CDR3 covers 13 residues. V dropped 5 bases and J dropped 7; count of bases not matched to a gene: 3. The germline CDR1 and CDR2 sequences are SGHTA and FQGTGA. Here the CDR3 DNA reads TGTGCCAGCAGCACTGGACAGGGGAATGAGCAGTTCTTC. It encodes CASSTGQGNEQFF.

The CDR3 DNA is TGTGCCAGCAGCTCCGGGGTCTATGGCTACACCTTC. It yields the protein CASSSGVYGYTF. The chain recombines TRBV5-5 with TRBJ1-2; D gene unclear. This CDR3 contains 12 residues. V was trimmed by 3 bases and J by 4 bases, leaving 7 bases between them. Per the germline V gene, CDR1 is SGHKS and CDR2 is YYEKEE (reference sequence).

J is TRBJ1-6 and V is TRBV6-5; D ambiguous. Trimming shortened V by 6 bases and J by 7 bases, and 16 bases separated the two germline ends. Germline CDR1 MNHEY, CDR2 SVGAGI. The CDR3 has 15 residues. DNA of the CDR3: TGTGCCAGCAGCCCCCGGCGGGCAGAAAATTCACCCCTCCACTTT. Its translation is CASSPRRAENSPLHF.

The CDR3 nucleotides read TGTGCCAGCAGTCCTGGGAACAGGGGAGAGCAGTACTTC. Translated: CASSPGNRGEQYF. The chain recombines TRBV3-1 (or the pseudogene TRBV3-2) with TRBJ2-7, with 7 bases aligning to TRBD1. The V segment lost 6 bases and the J segment 7 bases; nucleotides outside the gene matches: 9. This CDR3 is 13 amino acids long. Germline V gene lookup returns CDR1 LGHDT and CDR2 YNNKEL (reference sequence).

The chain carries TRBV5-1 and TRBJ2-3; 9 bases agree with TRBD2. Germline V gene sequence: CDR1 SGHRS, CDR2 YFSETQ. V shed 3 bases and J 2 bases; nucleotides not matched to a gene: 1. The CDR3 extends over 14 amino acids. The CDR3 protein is CASSWGLATDTQYF. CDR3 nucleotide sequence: TGCGCCAGCAGCTGGGGACTAGCCACAGATACGCAGTATTTT.

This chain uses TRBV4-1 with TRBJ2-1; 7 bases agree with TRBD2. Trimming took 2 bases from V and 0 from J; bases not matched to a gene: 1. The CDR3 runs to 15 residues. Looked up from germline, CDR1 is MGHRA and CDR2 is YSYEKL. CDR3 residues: CASSQRDYSYNEQFF. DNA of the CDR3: TGCGCCAGCAGCCAAAGGGACTACTCCTACAATGAGCAGTTCTTC.

The CDR3 spells CATSDLHKLAEQYF. For the CDR3, the DNA is TGTGCCACCAGTGATTTGCACAAGTTGGCCGAGCAGTACTTC. This chain connects TRBV24-1 to TRBJ2-7; no clear D gene. The CDR3 spans 14 residues. Germline V gene lookup returns CDR1 KGHDR and CDR2 SFDVKD. V lost 0 bases and J lost 6, with 11 bases in between.

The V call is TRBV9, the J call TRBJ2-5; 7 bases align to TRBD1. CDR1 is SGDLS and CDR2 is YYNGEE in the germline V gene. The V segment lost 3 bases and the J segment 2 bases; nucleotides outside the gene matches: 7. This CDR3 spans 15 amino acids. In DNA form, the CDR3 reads TGTGCCAGCAGCGACCGGACAGGCGGGCAAGAGACCCAGTACTTC. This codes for CASSDRTGGQETQYF.

In nucleotides, the CDR3 is TGTGCCAGCAGCGAGAAGGGGGGGTTGGCTGGAAACACCATATATTTT. Protein sequence: CASSEKGGLAGNTIYF. The rearrangement links TRBV9 to TRBJ1-3, with D tentatively TRBD1 (6 bases). CDR1 is SGDLS, CDR2 YYNGEE, per germline. This CDR3 comprises 16 residues. Trimming took off 3 bases at V and 2 bases at J, with 15 bases between the two ends.

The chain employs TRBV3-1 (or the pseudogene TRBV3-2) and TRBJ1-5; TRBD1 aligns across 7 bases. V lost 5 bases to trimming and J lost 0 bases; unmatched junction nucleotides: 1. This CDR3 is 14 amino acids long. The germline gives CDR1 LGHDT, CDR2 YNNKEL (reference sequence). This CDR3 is CASSWTGSNQPQHF. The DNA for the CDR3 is TGTGCCAGCAGCTGGACAGGTAGCAATCAGCCCCAGCATTTT.

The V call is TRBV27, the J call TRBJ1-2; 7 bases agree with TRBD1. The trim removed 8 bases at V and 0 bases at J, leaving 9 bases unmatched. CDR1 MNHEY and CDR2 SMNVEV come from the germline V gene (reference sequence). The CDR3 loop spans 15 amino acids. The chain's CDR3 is CASRSGQITNYGYTF. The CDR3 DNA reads TGTGCCAGCCGCTCGGGACAGATAACTAACTATGGCTACACCTTC.

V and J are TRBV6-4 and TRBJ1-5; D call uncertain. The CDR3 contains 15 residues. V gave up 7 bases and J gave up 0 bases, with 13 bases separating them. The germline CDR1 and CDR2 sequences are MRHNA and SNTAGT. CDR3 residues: CASIGTVNSNQPQHF. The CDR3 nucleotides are TGTGCCAGCATTGGAACAGTCAATAGCAATCAGCCCCAGCATTTT.

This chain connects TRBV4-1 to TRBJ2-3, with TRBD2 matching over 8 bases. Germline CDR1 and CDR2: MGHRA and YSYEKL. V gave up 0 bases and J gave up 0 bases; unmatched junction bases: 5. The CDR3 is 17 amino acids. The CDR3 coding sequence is TGCGCCAGCAGCCAAGAGACAACTAGCGGTAGCACAGATACGCAGTATTTT. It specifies CASSQETTSGSTDTQYF.

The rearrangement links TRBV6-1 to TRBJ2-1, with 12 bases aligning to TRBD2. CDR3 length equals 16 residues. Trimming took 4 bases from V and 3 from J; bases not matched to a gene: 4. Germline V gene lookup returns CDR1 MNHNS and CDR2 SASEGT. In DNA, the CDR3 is TGTGCCAGCAGTGGGCAACTAGCGGGAGGCTACAATGAGCAGTTCTTC. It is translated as CASSGQLAGGYNEQFF.

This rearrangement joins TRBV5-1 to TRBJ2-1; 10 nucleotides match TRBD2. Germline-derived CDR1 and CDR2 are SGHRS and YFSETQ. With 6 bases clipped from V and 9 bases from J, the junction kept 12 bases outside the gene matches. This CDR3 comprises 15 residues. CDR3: CASTPPSGSTVEQFF. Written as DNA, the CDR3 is TGCGCCAGCACACCGCCTAGCGGGAGTACGGTTGAGCAGTTCTTC.

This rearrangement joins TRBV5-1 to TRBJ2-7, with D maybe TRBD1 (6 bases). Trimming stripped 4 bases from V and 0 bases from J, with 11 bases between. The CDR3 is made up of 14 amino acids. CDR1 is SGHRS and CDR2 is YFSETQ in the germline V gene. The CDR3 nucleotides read TGCGCCAGCAGCGCAACAGGGAACTCCTACGAGCAGTACTTC. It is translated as CASSATGNSYEQYF.

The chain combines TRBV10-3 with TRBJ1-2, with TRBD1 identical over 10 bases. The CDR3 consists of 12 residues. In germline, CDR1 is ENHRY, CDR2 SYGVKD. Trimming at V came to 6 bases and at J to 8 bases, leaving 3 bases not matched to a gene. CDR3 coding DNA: TGTGCCATCAGGGGACAGGGGTGGGGCTACACCTTC. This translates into CAIRGQGWGYTF.

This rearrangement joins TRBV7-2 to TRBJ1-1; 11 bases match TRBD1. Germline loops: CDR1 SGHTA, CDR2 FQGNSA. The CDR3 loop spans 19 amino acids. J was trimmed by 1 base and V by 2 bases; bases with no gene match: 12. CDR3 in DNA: TGTGCCAGCAGCTTAATGGGAGGTGGGACAGGGGGAGGGAACACTGAAGCTTTCTTT. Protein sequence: CASSLMGGGTGGGNTEAFF.

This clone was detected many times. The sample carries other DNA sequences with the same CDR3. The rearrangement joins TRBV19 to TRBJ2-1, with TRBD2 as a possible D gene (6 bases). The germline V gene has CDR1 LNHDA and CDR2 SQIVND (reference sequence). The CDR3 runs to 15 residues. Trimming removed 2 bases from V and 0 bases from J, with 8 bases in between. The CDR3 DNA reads TGTGCCAGTAGTATATCCGGGAGCTCCTACAATGAGCAGTTCTTC. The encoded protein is CASSISGSSYNEQFF.